This T cell receptor beta chain was sequenced in a study of beta chain features in type 1 diabetes. TCRB transcripts that were expressed got sequenced, as all of the isolated RNA had been reverse transcribed. The data were produced by immunoSEQ multiplex PCR, yet TCRdb's version contains in-frame clones alone and is incomplete. The table shows fewer than 650,000 clones, with 15% to 19% occurring only once. This clone has only a few counts. Germline V gene data show CDR1 as SGDLS and CDR2 as YYNGEE. V shed 3 bases and J 6 bases; nucleotides not matched to a gene: 5. This CDR3 spans 13 amino acids. V usage is TRBV9 and J usage is TRBJ1-1, with TRBD1 matching 7 bases. Source material: naive CD4+ T cells from blood. The TCR originated in a man aged 18 to 35 in good health. This CDR3 reads CASSAQGRAEAFF. The CDR3, as DNA: TGTGCCAGCAGCGCACAGGGGAGAGCTGAAGCTTTCTTT.